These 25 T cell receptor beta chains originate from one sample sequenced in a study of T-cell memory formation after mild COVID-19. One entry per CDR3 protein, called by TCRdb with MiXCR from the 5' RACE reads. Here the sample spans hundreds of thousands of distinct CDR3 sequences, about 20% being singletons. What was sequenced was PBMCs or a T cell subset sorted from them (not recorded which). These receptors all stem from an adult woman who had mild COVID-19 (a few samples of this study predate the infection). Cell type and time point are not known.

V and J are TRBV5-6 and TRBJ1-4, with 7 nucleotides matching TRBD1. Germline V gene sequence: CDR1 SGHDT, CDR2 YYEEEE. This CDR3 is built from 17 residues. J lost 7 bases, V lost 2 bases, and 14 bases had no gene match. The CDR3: CASSFGKRGLFSEKLFF. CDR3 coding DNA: TGTGCCAGCAGCTTCGGCAAAAGGGGGCTCTTTAGTGAAAAACTGTTTTTT.

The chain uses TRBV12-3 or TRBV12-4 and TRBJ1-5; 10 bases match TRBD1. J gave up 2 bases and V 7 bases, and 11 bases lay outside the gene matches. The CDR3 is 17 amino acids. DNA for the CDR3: TGTGCCAGCACCTCGGGACAGGGGAATTATCGCAATCAGCCCCAGCATTTT. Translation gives CASTSGQGNYRNQPQHF.

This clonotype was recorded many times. CDR3 sequence: CASTGLVSYEQYF. The CDR3 DNA is TGTGCCAGCACCGGACTAGTCTCCTACGAGCAGTACTTC. The chain recombines TRBV12-3 or TRBV12-4 with TRBJ2-7, with 7 bases lining up with TRBD2. The ends lost 7 bases at V and 0 bases at J; junction bases unmatched: 3. This CDR3 has 13 amino acids.

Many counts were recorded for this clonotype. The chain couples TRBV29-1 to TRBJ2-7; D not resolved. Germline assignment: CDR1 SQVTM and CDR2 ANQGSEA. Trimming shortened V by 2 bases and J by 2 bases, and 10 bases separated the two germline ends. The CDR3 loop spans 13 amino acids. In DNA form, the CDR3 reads TGCAGCGTTGAATGCCCGGGCCCCTACGAGCAGTACTTC. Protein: CSVECPGPYEQYF.

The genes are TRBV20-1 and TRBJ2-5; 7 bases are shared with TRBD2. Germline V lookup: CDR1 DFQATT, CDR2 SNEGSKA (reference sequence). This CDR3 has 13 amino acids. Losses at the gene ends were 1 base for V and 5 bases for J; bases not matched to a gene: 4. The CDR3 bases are TGCAGTGCTAGAGGGGGGAGGGCCGAGACCCAGTACTTC. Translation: CSARGGRAETQYF.

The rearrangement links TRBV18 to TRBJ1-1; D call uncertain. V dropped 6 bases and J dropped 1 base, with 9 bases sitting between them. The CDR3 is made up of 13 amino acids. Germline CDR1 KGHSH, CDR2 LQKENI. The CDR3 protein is CASSSRANTEAFF. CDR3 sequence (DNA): TGTGCCAGCTCTTCGCGAGCGAACACTGAAGCTTTCTTT.

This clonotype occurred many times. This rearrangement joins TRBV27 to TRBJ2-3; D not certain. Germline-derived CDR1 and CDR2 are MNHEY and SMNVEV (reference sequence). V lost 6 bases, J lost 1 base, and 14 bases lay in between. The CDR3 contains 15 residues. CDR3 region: CASSFGLYGTDTQYF. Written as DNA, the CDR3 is TGTGCCAGCAGCTTCGGGCTCTACGGCACAGATACGCAGTATTTT.

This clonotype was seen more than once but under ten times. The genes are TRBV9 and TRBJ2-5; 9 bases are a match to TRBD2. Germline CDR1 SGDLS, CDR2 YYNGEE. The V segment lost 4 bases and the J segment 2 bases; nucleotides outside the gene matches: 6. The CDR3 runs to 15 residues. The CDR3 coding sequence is TGTGCCAGCAGCTCAAGCGGGGGGAGACAAGAGACCCAGTACTTC. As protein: CASSSSGGRQETQYF.

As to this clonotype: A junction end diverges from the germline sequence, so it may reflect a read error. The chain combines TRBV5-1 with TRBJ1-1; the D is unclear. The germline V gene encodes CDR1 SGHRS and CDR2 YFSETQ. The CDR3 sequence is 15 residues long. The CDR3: CASTLTPSMETEAFF. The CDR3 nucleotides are TGCGCCAGCACCTTGACACCGAGTATGGAGACTGAAGCTTTCTTT.

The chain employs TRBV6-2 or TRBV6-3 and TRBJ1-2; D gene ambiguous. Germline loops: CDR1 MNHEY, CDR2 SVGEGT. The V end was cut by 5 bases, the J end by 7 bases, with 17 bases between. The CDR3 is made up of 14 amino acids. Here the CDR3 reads CASSTGSLRGGYTF. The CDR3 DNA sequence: TGTGCCAGCAGTACCGGGTCCCTCCGGGGTGGCTACACCTTC.

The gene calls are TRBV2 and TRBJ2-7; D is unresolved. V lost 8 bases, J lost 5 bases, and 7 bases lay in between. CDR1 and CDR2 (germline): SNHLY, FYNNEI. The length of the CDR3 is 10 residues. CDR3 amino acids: CASGSNEQYF. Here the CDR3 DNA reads TGTGCCAGCGGGTCGAACGAGCAGTACTTC.

CDR3 amino acids: CATSVTGGSETQYF. As DNA, the CDR3 is TGTGCCACCAGTGTGACGGGAGGGTCGGAGACCCAGTACTTC. This sequence joins TRBV24-1 and TRBJ2-5, with 8 bases matching TRBD2. Unmatched junction bases numbered 6, after V lost 5 bases and J lost 5 bases. From germline, CDR1 is KGHDR and CDR2 SFDVKD. CDR3 length: 14 residues.

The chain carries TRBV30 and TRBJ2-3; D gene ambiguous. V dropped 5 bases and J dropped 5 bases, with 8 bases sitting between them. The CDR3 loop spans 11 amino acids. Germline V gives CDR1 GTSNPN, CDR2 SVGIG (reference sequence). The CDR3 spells CAWGPGDTQYF. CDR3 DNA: TGTGCCTGGGGGCCGGGAGATACGCAGTATTTT.

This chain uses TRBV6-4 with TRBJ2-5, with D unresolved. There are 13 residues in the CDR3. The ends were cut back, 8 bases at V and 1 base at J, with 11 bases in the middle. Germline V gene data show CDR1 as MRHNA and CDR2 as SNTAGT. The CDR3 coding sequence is TGTGCCAGCGCTCGGGCCCCCCAAGAGACCCAGTACTTC. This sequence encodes CASARAPQETQYF.

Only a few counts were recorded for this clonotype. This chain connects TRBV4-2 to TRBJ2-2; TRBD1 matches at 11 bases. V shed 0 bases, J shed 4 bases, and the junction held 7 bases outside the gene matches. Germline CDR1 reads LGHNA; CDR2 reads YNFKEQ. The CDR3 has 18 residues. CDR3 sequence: CASSQDRTGGPRTGELFF. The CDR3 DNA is TGTGCCAGCAGCCAAGATAGGACAGGGGGCCCTCGCACCGGGGAGCTGTTTTTT.

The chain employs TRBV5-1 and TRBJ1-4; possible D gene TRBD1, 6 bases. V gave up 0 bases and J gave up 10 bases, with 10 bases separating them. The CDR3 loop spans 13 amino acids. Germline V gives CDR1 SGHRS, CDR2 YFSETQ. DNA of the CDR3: TGCGCCAGCAGCTTGGAGGTAGGGGGAAAACTGTTTTTT. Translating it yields CASSLEVGGKLFF.

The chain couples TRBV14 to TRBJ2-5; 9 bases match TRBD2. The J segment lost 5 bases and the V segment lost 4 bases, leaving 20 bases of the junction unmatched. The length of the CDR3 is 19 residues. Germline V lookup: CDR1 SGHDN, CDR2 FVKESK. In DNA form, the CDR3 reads TGTGCCAGCAGCCTACAACGTTCGGGGACACTAGCGGGCGCGGAGACCCAGTACTTC. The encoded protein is CASSLQRSGTLAGAETQYF.

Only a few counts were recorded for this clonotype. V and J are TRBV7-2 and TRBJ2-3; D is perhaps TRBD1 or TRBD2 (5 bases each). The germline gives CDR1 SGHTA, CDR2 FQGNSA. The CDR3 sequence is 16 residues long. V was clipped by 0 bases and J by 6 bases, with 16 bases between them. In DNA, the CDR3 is TGTGCCAGCAGCTTAGCGCGAGCGTTGGGGGTGGATACGCAGTATTTT. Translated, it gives CASSLARALGVDTQYF.

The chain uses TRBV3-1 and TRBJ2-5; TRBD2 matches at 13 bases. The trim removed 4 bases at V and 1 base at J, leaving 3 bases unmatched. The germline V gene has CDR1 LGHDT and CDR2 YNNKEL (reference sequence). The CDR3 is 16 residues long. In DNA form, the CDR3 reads TGTGCCAGCAGCCGCCGGACTAGCGGGGGCCAAGAGACCCAGTACTTC. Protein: CASSRRTSGGQETQYF.

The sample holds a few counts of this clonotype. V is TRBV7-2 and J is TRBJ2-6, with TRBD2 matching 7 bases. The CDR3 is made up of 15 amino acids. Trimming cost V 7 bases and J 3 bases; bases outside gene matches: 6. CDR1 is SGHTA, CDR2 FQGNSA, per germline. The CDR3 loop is CASNPGGHGANVLTF. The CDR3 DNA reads TGTGCCAGCAACCCGGGGGGTCATGGGGCCAACGTCCTGACTTTC.

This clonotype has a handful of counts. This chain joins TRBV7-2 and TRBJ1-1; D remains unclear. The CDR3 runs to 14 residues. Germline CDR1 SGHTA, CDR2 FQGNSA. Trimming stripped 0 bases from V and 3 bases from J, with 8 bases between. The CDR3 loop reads CASSLAPSYTEAFF. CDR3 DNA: TGTGCCAGCAGCTTAGCGCCCAGCTACACTGAAGCTTTCTTT.

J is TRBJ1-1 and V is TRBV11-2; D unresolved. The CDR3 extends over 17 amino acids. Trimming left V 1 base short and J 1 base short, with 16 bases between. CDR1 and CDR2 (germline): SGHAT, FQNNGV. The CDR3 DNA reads TGTGCCAGCAGCTTAGGACGTAATGACTGGAAGAACACTGAAGCTTTCTTT. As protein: CASSLGRNDWKNTEAFF.

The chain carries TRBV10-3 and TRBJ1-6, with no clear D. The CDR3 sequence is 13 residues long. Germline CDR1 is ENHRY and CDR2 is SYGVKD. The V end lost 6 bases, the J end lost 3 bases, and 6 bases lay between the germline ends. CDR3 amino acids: CAISGDYNSPLHF. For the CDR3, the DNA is TGTGCCATCAGCGGGGACTATAATTCACCCCTCCACTTT.

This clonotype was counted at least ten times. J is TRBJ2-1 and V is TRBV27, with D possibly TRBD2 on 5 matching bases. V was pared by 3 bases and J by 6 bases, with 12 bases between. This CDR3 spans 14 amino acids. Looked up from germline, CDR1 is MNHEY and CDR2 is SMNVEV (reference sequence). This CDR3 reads CASSFFGIRNEQFF. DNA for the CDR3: TGTGCCAGCAGTTTCTTCGGGATACGCAATGAGCAGTTCTTC.

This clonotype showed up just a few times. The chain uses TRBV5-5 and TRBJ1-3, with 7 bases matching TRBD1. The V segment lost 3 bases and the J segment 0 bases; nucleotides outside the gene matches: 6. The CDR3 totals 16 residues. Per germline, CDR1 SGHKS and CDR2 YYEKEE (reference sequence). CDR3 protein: CASSYPGQYSGNTIYF. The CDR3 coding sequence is TGTGCCAGCAGCTATCCGGGACAGTACTCTGGAAACACCATATATTTT.